The 6 T cell receptor beta chains presented below share a single source sample, sequenced in a study of cytomegalovirus exposure and HLA in healthy donors. With 60 Vbeta and 13 Jbeta primers, the PCR was carried out. Sequencing used immunoSEQ multiplex PCR; TCRdb keeps in-frame clones, though not all of them. The table records 100,000 to 150,000 clones, over 80% of them present only once. Sample: PBMCs. The receptors were sampled from a man aged 40-49 years in good health and CMV-seronegative.

The chain has TRBV4-3 and TRBJ1-1, with unresolved D. The CDR3 runs 14 residues. Germline V gene data show CDR1 as LGHNA and CDR2 as YSLEER. Trimming took 0 bases from V and 8 from J, leaving 13 bases between them. CDR3 sequence: CASSQDSPGKEAFF. The CDR3 bases are TGCGCCAGCAGCCAAGATTCCCCCGGGAAGGAAGCTTTCTTT.

A remark on this clone: Relative to the germline gene, one junction end is altered; a read error may explain this. This rearrangement joins TRBV14 to TRBJ2-3; 7 nucleotides agree with TRBD2. The CDR3 length is 16 residues. Germline loops: CDR1 SGHDN, CDR2 FVKESK. This chain's CDR3 is CASSQARLAGTDTQYF. Written as DNA, the CDR3 is TGTGCCAGCAGCCAAGCGAGACTAGCAGGCACGGATACGCAGTATTTT. Variable domain in full (rest from reference TRBV14 and TRBJ2-3): EAGVTQFPSHSVIEKGQTVTLRCDPISGHDNLYWYRRVMGKEIKFLLHFVKESKQDESGMPNNRFLAERTGGTYSTLKVQPAELEDSGVYFCASSQARLAGTDTQYFGPGTRLTVL.

The V and J genes are TRBV9 and TRBJ2-1, with 8 bases aligning to TRBD1. V trimming: 3 bases; J trimming: 2 bases; junction bases outside the gene matches: 4. Germline V lookup: CDR1 SGDLS, CDR2 YYNGEE. The CDR3 spans 15 residues. The CDR3: CASSDQQGAYNEQFF. The CDR3 DNA is TGTGCCAGCAGCGATCAACAGGGGGCCTACAATGAGCAGTTCTTC.

The chain is built from TRBV6-6 and TRBJ2-5; 7 bases agree with TRBD1. The J segment lost 5 bases and the V segment lost 5 bases, leaving 11 bases of the junction unmatched. The germline V gene encodes CDR1 MNHNY and CDR2 SVGAGI (reference sequence). CDR3 length equals 15 residues. Here the CDR3 DNA reads TGTGCCAGCAGTCCCCTCGACAGGGTTGCTGAGACCCAGTACTTC. This encodes CASSPLDRVAETQYF.

This chain links TRBV5-5 with TRBJ1-6; no reliable D call. Trimming cost V 2 bases and J 6 bases, with 12 bases left between them. Germline V gives CDR1 SGHKS, CDR2 YYEKEE (reference sequence). The CDR3 spans 15 residues. CDR3 amino acids: CASSFGEEGNSPLHF. The CDR3 nucleotides read TGTGCCAGCAGCTTCGGGGAGGAAGGTAATTCACCCCTCCACTTT.

The gene calls are TRBV27 and TRBJ2-3; 8 nucleotides agree with TRBD2. The length of the CDR3 is 13 residues. Losses at the gene ends were 10 bases for V and 3 bases for J; bases not matched to a gene: 6. Germline V gives CDR1 MNHEY, CDR2 SMNVEV (reference sequence). The CDR3 is CATLGGGTDTQYF. CDR3 DNA sequence: TGTGCCACCCTGGGCGGGGGGACAGATACGCAGTATTTT.